This T cell receptor (beta chain) derives from a study of cytomegalovirus exposure and HLA in healthy donors. Study conclusions and caveats: Among TCR beta chains, those listed as cytomegalovirus-associated numbered about 160.

CDR3 length equals 15 residues. The V gene's germline CDR1 is SSHAT and CDR2 FNYEAQ (reference sequence). Here immunoSEQ multiplex PCR was the method, and the copy in TCRdb shows in-frame clones only, minus some. The top ten hold 3% to 3.5% of the sample, which has 68,000 or so clones, around 93% seen once. Remarks on this clone: Its specificity is unknown. A junction boundary mismatches the germline segment, possibly from a read error.

The chain joins TRBV7-7 to TRBJ2-7, with TRBD1 matching over 12 bases. The receptor's source is a man aged 18 to 29 in good health and CMV-seronegative. Sequencing used PBMCs. Here the CDR3 DNA reads TGTGCTAGCAGCGACCCGGGACAGGGGGCTGGCGAGCAGTACTTC. Its translation: CASSDPGQGAGEQYF.